Listed below are T cell receptor beta chains from one sample, sequenced in a study of T cell responses to AZD1222 COVID-19 vaccine. Sequencing was performed with immunoSEQ multiplex PCR; in TCRdb, only in-frame clones are kept and a portion is missing. The profile shows about 100,000 clones, 86% of them singletons. The material was peripheral blood, obtained on day 0 of AZD1222 vaccination. These receptors all come from an adult in good health. The CDR3 runs from the conserved cysteine through the conserved F or W. The order of the fields is CDR3 DNA, CDR3 protein, J gene, V gene, clone size, D gene. D genes are given only for firm matches. Not all rows give a size; the values are once, few, many and, for expanded clones, a class.

TGTGCCAGCAGCCGACGACAGGGGGTGGCCGAGCAGTACTTC CASSRRQGVAEQYF TRBJ2-7 TRBV7-9 NA TRBD1
TGTGCCAGCAGCTTAGACAGGCAAGAGACCCAGTACTTC CASSLDRQETQYF TRBJ2-5 TRBV5-4 NA NA
TGTGCCAGCAGCCCCCGGGGAGCGGGAGATTACAATGAGCAGTTCTTC CASSPRGAGDYNEQFF TRBJ2-1 TRBV11-3 NA TRBD2
TGTGCCAGTACCTTGGGGACAGGGGAATTGGGTACTGAAGCTTTCTTT CASTLGTGELGTEAFF TRBJ1-1 TRBV19 NA TRBD1
TGTGCCTGGAGTGGAGTGGGAATGGCGGGGATGAACACTGAAGCTTTCTTT CAWSGVGMAGMNTEAFF TRBJ1-1 TRBV30 NA NA
TGTGCCAGCAGACTCATACCGGGGCCTCAGTTCTTC CASRLIPGPQFF TRBJ2-1 TRBV6-5 NA NA
TGCGCCAGCATGGGGCAGGGGTATGGTATTAACACTGAAGCTTTCTTT CASMGQGYGINTEAFF TRBJ1-1 TRBV5-1 NA NA
TGTGCCAGCAGCTTAGACTTAAGGGGCTACACCTTC CASSLDLRGYTF TRBJ1-2 TRBV7-9 NA NA
TGTGCCAGCAGCCAAGGTGGGACCGGGGAGCTGTTTTTT CASSQGGTGELFF TRBJ2-2 TRBV3-1/TRBV3-2 NA NA
TGTGCCAGCTCACAAGAGACCCAGTACTTC CASSQETQYF TRBJ2-5 TRBV18 NA NA
TGTGCCAGCAGCCAAGAAGGGAGGACCACTGAAGCTTTCTTT CASSQEGRTTEAFF TRBJ1-1 TRBV3-1/TRBV3-2 once NA
TGTGCAAGTCGCTTAGCCGCCCCGACAGGGCGGAACACTGAAGCTTTCTTT CASRLAAPTGRNTEAFF TRBJ1-1 TRBV12-2 NA NA
TGTGCCAGTAGTATAGGTTCCGGGACCACAACCTATGGCTACACCTTC CASSIGSGTTTYGYTF TRBJ1-2 TRBV19 NA NA
TGCAGCGTTACCACAGGGGGTGGAAACACCATATATTTT CSVTTGGGNTIYF TRBJ1-3 TRBV29-1 NA TRBD1
TGTGCCAGCAGTTCACCTCGCGGGACACCCGTGAACACTGAAGCTTTCTTT CASSSPRGTPVNTEAFF TRBJ1-1 TRBV28 NA NA
TGTGCCAGCAGTGAAGGCGGTCCCACAGATACGCAGTATTTT CASSEGGPTDTQYF TRBJ2-3 TRBV6-1 NA NA
TGTGCCAGCAGCTTCAGCGGGGGGCAGACCCAGTACTTC CASSFSGGQTQYF TRBJ2-5 TRBV7-3 few TRBD2
TGCAGCGTGGACAGGGGGCGGACCGGGGAGCTGTTTTTT CSVDRGRTGELFF TRBJ2-2 TRBV29-1 few TRBD1
TGTGCCTGGAGCCCCGGCCAGAACACTGAAGCTTTCTTT CAWSPGQNTEAFF TRBJ1-1 TRBV30 NA NA
TGCGCCAGCAGCCAAGATCGTAGGGGCGATCAGCCCCAGCATTTT CASSQDRRGDQPQHF TRBJ1-5 TRBV4-3 NA NA
TGTGCCAGCAGCCAAACCTCCTACGAGCAGTACTTC CASSQTSYEQYF TRBJ2-7 TRBV3-1/TRBV3-2 NA NA
TGTGCCAGCAGCCAACTAGCGGCCGCCCTCCAAGATACGCAGTATTTT CASSQLAAALQDTQYF TRBJ2-3 TRBV7-2 NA TRBD2
TGTGCCAGCAGGACAGGGGACACCGGGGAGCTGTTTTTT CASRTGDTGELFF TRBJ2-2 TRBV6-5 NA TRBD1